This T cell receptor beta chain was captured in a study of blood T cells in healthy people across ages. The second PCR ran about 6 to 11 cycles with a sample-barcoded 5' primer and J-beta primers. TCRdb passed the 5' RACE reads through MiXCR, listing each CDR3 protein once. This table holds some 800,000 distinct CDR3 sequences, just under 25% found once. Only a few counts were recorded for this clonotype. The same specimen was also included in a second study, on T cells of mothers and their children.

The clonotype comes from a boy aged 10-17 years in good health. The sequencing sample was made of blood.

The CDR3 region is CASSYSDRLYTGELFF. The CDR3 DNA follows: TGTGCCAGCAGTTACTCAGACAGATTATACACCGGGGAGCTGTTTTTT. This chain links TRBV6-5 with TRBJ2-2; maybe TRBD1 (5 bases). Per germline, CDR1 MNHEY and CDR2 SVGAGI. CDR3 size: 16 residues. V lost 0 bases and J lost 3, with 11 bases in between.